This record covers a single T cell receptor (beta chain). The sample is drawn from a study of blood T cell repertoires in COVID-19. CDR3 length: 15 residues. CDR1 and CDR2 (germline): SNHLY, FYNNEI. Trimming left V 4 bases short and J 6 bases short, with 15 bases between. Libraries were prepared by immunoSEQ multiplex PCR; TCRdb keeps only in-frame clonotypes and omits some of them. Of about 350,000 clones in the sample, less than 90% were seen once. The receptor's source is a woman younger than 45 who had recovered from COVID-19. The gene calls are TRBV2 and TRBJ2-2; D might be TRBD1 (5 bases). Sequencing input: PBMCs or T cells enriched from blood (not recorded which). CDR3 nucleotides: TGTGCCAGCAGTGTGGCCAGGGTTGGGGCCGGGGAGCTGTTTTTT. It is translated as CASSVARVGAGELFF.